These 9 T cell receptor beta chains came from one sample sequenced in a study of shared T cell receptors in the human thymus. TCRdb's table, derived via immunoSEQ multiplex PCR, lists solely in-frame clones and lacks some. Altogether some 700,000 clones are present, around 85% being singletons, with the ten largest covering approximately 0.01%. Another study also made use of these data, one on human thymus T cells.

The sequencing input was thymocytes. Every receptor here comes from a girl less than two years old with a congenital heart defect.

CDR3 loop: CASSILFEGAGKNLFSGANVLTF. CDR3 nucleotides: TGTGCCAGTAGTATACTTTTTGAGGGGGCAGGGAAGAACCTCTTCTCTGGGGCCAACGTCCTGACTTTC. V is TRBV19 and J is TRBJ2-6; 7 bases match TRBD1. The CDR3 runs 23 residues. J was trimmed by 0 bases and V by 2 bases; bases with no gene match: 22. The germline CDR1 and CDR2 sequences are LNHDA and SQIVND (reference sequence).

The V call is TRBV7-6, the J call TRBJ2-2, with 8 bases aligning to TRBD1. V shed 5 bases and J 4 bases; nucleotides not matched to a gene: 9. The germline V gene has CDR1 SGHVS and CDR2 FNYEAQ. This CDR3 is built from 16 residues. In DNA form, the CDR3 reads TGTGCCAGCAGCGATGATGTGGACAGGGCCACCGGGGAGCTGTTTTTT. Protein product: CASSDDVDRATGELFF.

The J gene is TRBJ2-7, the V gene TRBV4-3; 7 nucleotides line up with TRBD2. The CDR3 runs 15 residues. Trimming took 1 base from V and 3 from J; bases not matched to a gene: 6. The germline V gene has CDR1 LGHNA and CDR2 YSLEER. The CDR3 region is CASSQGLGEGYEQYF. CDR3 DNA: TGCGCCAGCAGCCAAGGTCTGGGGGAGGGCTACGAGCAGTACTTC.

The chain uses TRBV28 and TRBJ2-1; perhaps TRBD1 as D (6 bases). Germline V gene lookup returns CDR1 MDHEN and CDR2 SYDVKM. This CDR3 region has 13 residues. Trimming removed 7 bases at V and 5 bases at J, with 12 bases between. The CDR3 coding sequence is TGTGCCAGCACCGAGGGACAAAACAATGAGCAGTTCTTC. Its translation: CASTEGQNNEQFF.

The J gene is TRBJ1-1, the V gene TRBV4-1, with D unresolved. The CDR3 extends over 13 amino acids. V was clipped by 0 bases and J by 1 base, with 3 bases between them. Germline V gives CDR1 MGHRA, CDR2 YSYEKL. As DNA, the CDR3 is TGCGCCAGCAGCCAAGAGCGGAACACTGAAGCTTTCTTT. This sequence encodes CASSQERNTEAFF.

The chain carries TRBV6-5 and TRBJ1-2; a weak D match, TRBD1 (6 bases). V was trimmed by 6 bases and J by 5 bases, leaving 13 bases between them. CDR1 is MNHEY, CDR2 SVGAGI, per germline. The CDR3 sequence is 13 residues long. CDR3 coding DNA: TGTGCCAGCAGACAGGGTGCTGGTTATGGCTACACCTTC. It encodes CASRQGAGYGYTF.

The rearrangement joins TRBV5-6 to TRBJ1-2, with 8 bases lining up with TRBD1. Germline CDR1 reads SGHDT; CDR2 reads YYEEEE. V was pared by 3 bases and J by 4 bases, with 17 bases of the junction left unmatched. The length of the CDR3 is 18 residues. The CDR3 is CASSSGQGGEWDPYGYTF. The CDR3 DNA reads TGTGCCAGCAGCTCAGGACAGGGAGGGGAATGGGACCCCTATGGCTACACCTTC. Filled out from reference TRBV5-6 and TRBJ1-2, the complete variable domain reads DAGVTQSPTHLIKTRGQQVTLRCSPKSGHDTVSWYQQALGQGPQFIFQYYEEEERQRGNFPDRFSGHQFPNYSSELNVNALLLGDSALYLCASSSGQGGEWDPYGYTFGSGTRLTVV.

The chain links TRBV5-5 to TRBJ2-1, with D tentatively TRBD1 (6 bases). CDR1 and CDR2 (germline): SGHKS, YYEKEE (reference sequence). Trimming pared 1 base from V and 3 bases from J, leaving 8 bases between. The CDR3 runs 14 residues. This chain's CDR3 is CASSLTGIYNEQFF. In DNA form, the CDR3 reads TGTGCCAGCAGCTTGACAGGGATCTACAATGAGCAGTTCTTC.

The CDR3 loop reads CASSEAAWTGGDVSVTSPLHF. The CDR3 nucleotides read TGTGCCAGCAGTGAAGCCGCGTGGACAGGGGGGGATGTTAGTGTGACTTCACCCCTCCACTTT. This chain uses TRBV2 with TRBJ1-6; 10 bases align to TRBD1. Germline V CDR1 and CDR2: SNHLY, FYNNEI. The CDR3 is 21 residues long. The junction had 20 bases not matched to a gene; V was cut back by 0 bases and J by 9 bases.